The text below deals with one T cell receptor beta chain. These data are taken from a study of blood T cell repertoires in COVID-19. Overall study: Samples representing acute and convalescent COVID-19 were sourced from the United States, Italy and Spain. T cells, B-cell-depleted T cells, or PBMCs provided the cDNA or gDNA that served as material.

As processed by the authors: Amplification from reference gene primers served as the basis for estimated nucleated cell counts. TCRdb's copy holds only in-frame clones and misses some; the assay was immunoSEQ multiplex PCR. V and J calls and clone size are those listed in that table; D and trimming were worked out from the DNA. Of 200,000 to 300,000 clones listed, just under 85% are singletons. The ends were cut back, 5 bases at V and 6 bases at J, with 18 bases in the middle. Germline loops: CDR1 SNHLY, CDR2 FYNNEI. The CDR3 runs to 15 residues. J is TRBJ2-3 and V is TRBV2; TRBD2 might be the D (5 bases). Material: peripheral blood. This sequence originates from an elderly woman with acute or convalescent COVID-19. CDR3 bases: TGTGCCAGCAGTCCGAGGGTGGCTGTAGGGGATACGCAGTATTTT. It specifies CASSPRVAVGDTQYF.